This TCR beta chain came from a study of T cell repertoires in cytomegalovirus infection. Study at large: Recently identified HLA-C-restricted CMV epitopes were used, and well-studied HLA-B-restricted CMV epitopes were used as well. TCR beta signatures that were public indicated CMV infection and matching HLA type.

Many counts were recorded for this clonotype. No antigen is known for it. This CDR3 spans 17 amino acids. The ends lost 0 bases at V and 8 bases at J; junction bases unmatched: 14. Germline V gene data show CDR1 as MNHEY and CDR2 as SVGAGI. One entry per CDR3 protein, called by TCRdb with MiXCR from the reads. The repertoire has 300,000 to 400,000 distinct CDR3 sequences, roughly 25% of them found once; the top ten carry less than 15%. The receptor comes from a human donor in good health (CMV status not recorded). Some clones in this sample may be carry-over from other donors' samples. The chain employs TRBV6-5 and TRBJ2-3; 7 bases match TRBD2. Source: cultured PBMCs, taken from culture after CMV antigen stimulation. The DNA of the CDR3 is TGTGCCAGCAGTTACTCGGGCGCAGCGGGATCACCGGCTACGCAGTATTTT. Translated, it gives CASSYSGAAGSPATQYF.